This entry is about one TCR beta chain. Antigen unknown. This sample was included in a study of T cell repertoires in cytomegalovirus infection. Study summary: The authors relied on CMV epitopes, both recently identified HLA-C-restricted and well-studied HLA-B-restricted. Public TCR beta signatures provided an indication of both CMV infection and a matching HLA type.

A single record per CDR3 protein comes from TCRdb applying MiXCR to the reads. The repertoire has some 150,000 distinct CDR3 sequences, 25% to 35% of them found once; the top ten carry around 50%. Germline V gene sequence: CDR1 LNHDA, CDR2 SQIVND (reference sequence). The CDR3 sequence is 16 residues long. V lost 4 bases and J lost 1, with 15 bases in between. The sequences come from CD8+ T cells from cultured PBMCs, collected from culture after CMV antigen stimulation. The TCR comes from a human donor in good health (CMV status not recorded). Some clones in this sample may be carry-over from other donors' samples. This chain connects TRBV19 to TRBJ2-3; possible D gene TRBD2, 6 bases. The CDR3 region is CASSNPSTSRTDTQYF. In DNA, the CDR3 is TGTGCCAGTAGTAACCCTTCGACTAGTCGCACAGATACGCAGTATTTT.